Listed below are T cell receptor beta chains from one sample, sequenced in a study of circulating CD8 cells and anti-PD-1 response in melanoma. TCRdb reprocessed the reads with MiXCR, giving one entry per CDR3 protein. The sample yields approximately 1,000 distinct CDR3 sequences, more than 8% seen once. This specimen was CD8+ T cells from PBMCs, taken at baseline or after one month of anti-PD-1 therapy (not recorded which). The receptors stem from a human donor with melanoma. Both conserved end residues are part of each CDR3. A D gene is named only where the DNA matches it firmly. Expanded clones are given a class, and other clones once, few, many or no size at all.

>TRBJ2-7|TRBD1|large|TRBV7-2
TGTGCCAGCAGCTTACGGAATACCGGGACAGGGGGCGGCGGCGAGCAGTACTTC
CASSLRNTGTGGGGEQYF
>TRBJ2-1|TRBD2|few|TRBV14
TGTGCCAGCAGCCAAGCGCGGGGGGGCCCGGGAGAGCAGTTCTTC
CASSQARGGPGEQFF
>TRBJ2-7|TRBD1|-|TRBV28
TGTGCCAGCTCCCACCAGGGACAGAGCTACGAGCGGTACTTC
CASSHQGQSYERYF
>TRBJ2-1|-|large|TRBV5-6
TGTGCCAGCAGCTTGAGCAATGAGCAGTTCTTC
CASSLSNEQFF
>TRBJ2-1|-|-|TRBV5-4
TGTGCCAGCAGCTTTGACTGGACAAATGAGCAGTTCTTC
CASSFDWTNEQFF
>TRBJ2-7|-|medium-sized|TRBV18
TGTGCCAGCTCACCAGGCTCCTCCTACGAGCAGTACTTC
CASSPGSSYEQYF
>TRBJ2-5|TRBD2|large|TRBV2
TGTGCCAGCAGCGCCCTGACGGGGGGACAAGAGACCCAGTACTTC
CASSALTGGQETQYF
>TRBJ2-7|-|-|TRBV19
TGTGCCAGTGAACCGGGAACGGGGTCCTACGAGCAGTACTTC
CASEPGTGSYEQYF
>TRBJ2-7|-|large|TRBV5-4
TGTGCCAGCAGCTTGGCCGGGGACTCCCTCTCCTTC
CASSLAGDSLSF
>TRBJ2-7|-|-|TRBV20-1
TGCAGTGCTAGAGGGAGGGCCCTCTCCTATGAGCAGTACTTC
CSARGRALSYEQYF
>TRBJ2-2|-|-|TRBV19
TGTGCCAGTAGCAACAGGGTCCCCACCGGGGAGCTGTTTTTT
CASSNRVPTGELFF
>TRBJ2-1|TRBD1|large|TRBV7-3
TGTGCCAGCAGCTTAGGCCAGGGGGCGCTCAATGAGCAGTTCTTC
CASSLGQGALNEQFF
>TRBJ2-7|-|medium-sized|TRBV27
TGTGCCAGCAGTCCCCTCGCGACGTTCGAGCAGTACTTC
CASSPLATFEQYF
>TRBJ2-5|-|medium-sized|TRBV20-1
TGCAGTGCTAGAGATTGGGACACCCGATCCTGGGAGACCCAGTACTTC
CSARDWDTRSWETQYF
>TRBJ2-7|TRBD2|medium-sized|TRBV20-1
TGCAGTGCTAGAGACCCGGGGGGGTACGAGCAGTACTTC
CSARDPGGYEQYF
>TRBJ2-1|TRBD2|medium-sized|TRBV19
TGTGCCAGTAGTATTAGACTAGCGGGGGGGCCGGTGTACAATGAGCAGTTCTTC
CASSIRLAGGPVYNEQFF
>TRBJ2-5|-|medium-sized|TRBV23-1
TGCGCCAGCAGTCCCCCAGAGGAACAGGCGCTTCAAGAGACCCAGTACTTC
CASSPPEEQALQETQYF
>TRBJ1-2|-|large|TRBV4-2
TGTGCCAGCAATCCGGGGGCTGGCTATGGCTACACCTTC
CASNPGAGYGYTF
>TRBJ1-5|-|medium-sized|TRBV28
TGTGCCAGCAGCGATGGGACATCTAATCAGCCCCAGCATTTT
CASSDGTSNQPQHF
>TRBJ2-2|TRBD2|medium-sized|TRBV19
TGTGCCAGTAGTCCGTCGACTAGCGGGGGAGGGGAGCTGTTTTTT
CASSPSTSGGGELFF
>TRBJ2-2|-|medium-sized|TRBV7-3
TGTGCCAGCAGCCCGACCCCACAGGGAAACACCGGGGAGCTGTTTTTT
CASSPTPQGNTGELFF
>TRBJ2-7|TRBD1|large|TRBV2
TGTGCCAGCAGTGAAGAGACAGGGGTCCTCCGCGAGCAGTACTTC
CASSEETGVLREQYF
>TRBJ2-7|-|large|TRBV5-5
TGTGCCAGCAGCGTCGTAAGCCTCGAGCAGTACTTC
CASSVVSLEQYF
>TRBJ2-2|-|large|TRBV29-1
TGCAGCGGGAGGGACCTCACCGGGGAGCTGTTTTTT
CSGRDLTGELFF
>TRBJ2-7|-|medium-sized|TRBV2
TGTGCCAGCATGGAGAGCCGCTACGAGCAGTACTTC
CASMESRYEQYF
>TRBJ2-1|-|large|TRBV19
TGTGCCAGTAGTATTAAGGTCAGGACAGCTTACAATGAGCAGTTCTTC
CASSIKVRTAYNEQFF
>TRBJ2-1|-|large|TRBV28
TGTGCCAGCGGGATGCGGGGGCAGGTTCTCTACAATGAGCAGTTCTTC
CASGMRGQVLYNEQFF
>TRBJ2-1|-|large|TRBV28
TGTGCCAGCACCGCCGGGGCCTACAATGAGCAGTTCTTC
CASTAGAYNEQFF
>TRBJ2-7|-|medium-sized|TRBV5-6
TGTGCCAGCAGCTTGATCTCCTCCTACGAGCAGTACTTC
CASSLISSYEQYF
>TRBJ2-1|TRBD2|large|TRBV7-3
TGTGCCAGCAGCTTAACACCTAGCGGCTCCTATAATGAGCAGTTCTTC
CASSLTPSGSYNEQFF
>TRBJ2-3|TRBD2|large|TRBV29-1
TGCAGCGTTGTTCTCTTGGCTAGCGGGGGGCCGACAGATACGCAGTATTTT
CSVVLLASGGPTDTQYF
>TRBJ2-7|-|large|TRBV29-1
TGCAGCGTTGGTGACGGACCCTACGAGCAGTACTTC
CSVGDGPYEQYF
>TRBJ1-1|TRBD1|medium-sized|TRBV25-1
TGTGCCAGCAGGACAGGGGTCGGCGAAGCTTTCTTT
CASRTGVGEAFF
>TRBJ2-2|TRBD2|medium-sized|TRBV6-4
TGTGCCAGCAGTGACTCGATAGCGGGGGTGACCGGGGAGCTGTTTTTT
CASSDSIAGVTGELFF
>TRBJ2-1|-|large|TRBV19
TGTGCCAGTAGTATATCGCAGGCTAAGCGACAGTTCTTC
CASSISQAKRQFF
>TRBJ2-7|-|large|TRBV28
TGTGCCAGCAGTTCCCCAGGACCCAGAACCTACGAGCAGTACTTC
CASSSPGPRTYEQYF
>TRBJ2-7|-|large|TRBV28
TGTGCCAGCAGTCCCTACTCCTACGAGCAGTACTTC
CASSPYSYEQYF
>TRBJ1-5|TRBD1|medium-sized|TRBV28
TGTGCCGTACAGGGGAAGGGAAATCAGCCCCAGCATTTT
CAVQGKGNQPQHF
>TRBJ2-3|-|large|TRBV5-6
TGTGCCAGCAGCTTGCGTCAGGGAGATACGCAGTATTTT
CASSLRQGDTQYF
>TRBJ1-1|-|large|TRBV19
TGTGCCAGTAGTATGGCAGGGTATACTGAAGCTTTCTTT
CASSMAGYTEAFF
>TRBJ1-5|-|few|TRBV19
TGTGCCAGTAGTACCGAGACAGAGTATAGCAATCAGCCCCAGCATTTT
CASSTETEYSNQPQHF
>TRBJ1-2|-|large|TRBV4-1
TGCGCCAGCAGCCAAAAGAGAGGGCCGGACTATGGCTACACCTTC
CASSQKRGPDYGYTF
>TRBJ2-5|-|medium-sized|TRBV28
TGTGCCAGCAGTTTACGGGCAGGCGAAGAGACCCAGTACTTC
CASSLRAGEETQYF
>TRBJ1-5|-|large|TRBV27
TGTGCCAGCAGTATGACAGATAGCAATCAGCCCCAGCATTTT
CASSMTDSNQPQHF
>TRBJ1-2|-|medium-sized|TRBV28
TGTGCCAGCAGGAGGGGTTTCTATGGCTACACCTTC
CASRRGFYGYTF
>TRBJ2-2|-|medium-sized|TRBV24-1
TGTGCCACCAGCCCGAAACCCTCGACCGGGGAGCTGTTTTTT
CATSPKPSTGELFF
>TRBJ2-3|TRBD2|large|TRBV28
TGTGCCAGCAGCCTAGCGGGGGCAGATACGCAGTATTTT
CASSLAGADTQYF
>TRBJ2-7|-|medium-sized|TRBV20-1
TGCAGTGCTAGTAATGGGGACTCCTACGAGCAGTACTTC
CSASNGDSYEQYF
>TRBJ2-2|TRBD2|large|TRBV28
TGTGCCAGCAGCCGGGGACTAGAATCAGGGGAGCTGTTTTTT
CASSRGLESGELFF
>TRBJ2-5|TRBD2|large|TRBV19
TGTGCCAGTAGTGCGCGCCTCGCGGGGGTGCAAGAGACCCAGTACTTC
CASSARLAGVQETQYF
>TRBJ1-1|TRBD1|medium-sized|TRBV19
TGTGCCAGTAGTCCCCAGGACAGGGAACCTGAAGCTTTCTTT
CASSPQDREPEAFF
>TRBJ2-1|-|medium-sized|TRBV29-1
TGCAGCGTTGAACGAGACAGCAATGAGCAGTTCTTC
CSVERDSNEQFF
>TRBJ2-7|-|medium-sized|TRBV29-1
TGCAGCGTTGAGCGGCAGAACTACGAGCAGTACTTC
CSVERQNYEQYF